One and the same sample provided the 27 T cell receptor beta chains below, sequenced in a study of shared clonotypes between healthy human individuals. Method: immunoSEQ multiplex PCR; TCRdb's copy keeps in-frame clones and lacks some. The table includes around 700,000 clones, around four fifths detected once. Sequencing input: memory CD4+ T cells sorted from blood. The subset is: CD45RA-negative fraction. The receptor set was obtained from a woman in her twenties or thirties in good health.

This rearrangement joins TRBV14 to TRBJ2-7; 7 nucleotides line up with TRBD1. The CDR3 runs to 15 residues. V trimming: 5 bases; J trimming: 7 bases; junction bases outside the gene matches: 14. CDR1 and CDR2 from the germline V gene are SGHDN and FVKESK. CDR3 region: CASSLFGTAFGEQYF. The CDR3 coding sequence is TGTGCCAGCAGCTTATTCGGGACAGCGTTCGGGGAGCAGTACTTC. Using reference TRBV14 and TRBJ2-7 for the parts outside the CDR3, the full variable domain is EAGVTQFPSHSVIEKGQTVTLRCDPISGHDNLYWYRRVMGKEIKFLLHFVKESKQDESGMPNNRFLAERTGGTYSTLKVQPAELEDSGVYFCASSLFGTAFGEQYFGPGTRLTVT.

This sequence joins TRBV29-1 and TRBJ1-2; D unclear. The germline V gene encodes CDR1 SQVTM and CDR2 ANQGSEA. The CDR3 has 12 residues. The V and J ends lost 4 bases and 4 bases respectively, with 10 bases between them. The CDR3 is CSVGGITYGYTF. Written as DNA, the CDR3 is TGCAGCGTTGGTGGCATTACCTATGGCTACACCTTC.

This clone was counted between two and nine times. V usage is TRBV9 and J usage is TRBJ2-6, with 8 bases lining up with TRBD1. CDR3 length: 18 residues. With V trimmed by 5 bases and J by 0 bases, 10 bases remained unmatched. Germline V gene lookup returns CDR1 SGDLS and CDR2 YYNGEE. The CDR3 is CASSRRGQGGSGANVLTF. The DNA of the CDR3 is TGTGCCAGCAGTCGTAGAGGACAGGGTGGCTCTGGGGCCAACGTCCTGACTTTC.

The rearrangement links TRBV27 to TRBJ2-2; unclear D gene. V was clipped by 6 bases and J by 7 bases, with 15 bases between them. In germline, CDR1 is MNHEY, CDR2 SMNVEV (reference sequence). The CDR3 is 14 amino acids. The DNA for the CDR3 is TGTGCCAGCAGCGACCCCACTTGGATCGGGGAGCTGTTTTTT. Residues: CASSDPTWIGELFF.

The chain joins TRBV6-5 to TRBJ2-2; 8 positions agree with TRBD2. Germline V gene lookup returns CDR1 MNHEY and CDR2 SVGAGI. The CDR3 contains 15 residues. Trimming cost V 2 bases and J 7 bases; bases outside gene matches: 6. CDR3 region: CASSYRGSGSGELFF. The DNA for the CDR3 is TGTGCCAGCAGTTACCGGGGGAGCGGGAGCGGGGAGCTGTTTTTT.

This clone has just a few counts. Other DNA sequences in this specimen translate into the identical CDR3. CDR3 nucleotide sequence: TGTGCCAGCAGTGAAGCCGGGGAGACCCAGTACTTC. Its translation is CASSEAGETQYF. This chain joins TRBV6-1 and TRBJ2-5; the D is unclear. The V end was cut by 0 bases, the J end by 5 bases, with 4 bases between. The CDR3 is 12 amino acids. CDR1 MNHNS and CDR2 SASEGT come from the germline V gene.

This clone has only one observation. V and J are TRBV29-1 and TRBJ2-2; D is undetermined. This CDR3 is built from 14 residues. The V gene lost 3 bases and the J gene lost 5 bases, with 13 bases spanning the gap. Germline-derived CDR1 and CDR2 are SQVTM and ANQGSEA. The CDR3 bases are TGCAGCGTTGACCTTCCTGAGAATACCGGGGAGCTGTTTTTT. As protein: CSVDLPENTGELFF.

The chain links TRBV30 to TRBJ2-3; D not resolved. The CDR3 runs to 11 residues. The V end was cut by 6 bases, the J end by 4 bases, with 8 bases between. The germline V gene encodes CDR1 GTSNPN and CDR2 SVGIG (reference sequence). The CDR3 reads CACGVPDTQYF. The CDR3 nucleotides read TGTGCCTGTGGGGTACCAGATACGCAGTATTTT.

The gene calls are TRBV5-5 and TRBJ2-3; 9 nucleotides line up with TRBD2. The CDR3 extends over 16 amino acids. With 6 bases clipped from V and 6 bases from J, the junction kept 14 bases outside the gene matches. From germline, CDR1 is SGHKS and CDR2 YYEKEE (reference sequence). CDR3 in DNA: TGTGCCAGCACCCGTGGTCAAGCGGGAGGCCTGGATACGCAGTATTTT. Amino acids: CASTRGQAGGLDTQYF.

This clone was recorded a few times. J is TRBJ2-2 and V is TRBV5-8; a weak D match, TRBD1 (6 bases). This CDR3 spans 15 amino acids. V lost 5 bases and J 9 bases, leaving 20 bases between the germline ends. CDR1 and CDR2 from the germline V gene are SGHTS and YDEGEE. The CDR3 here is CASSQDRLTVRELFF. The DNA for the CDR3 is TGTGCCAGCAGTCAAGACAGGTTGACAGTTCGGGAGCTGTTTTTT.

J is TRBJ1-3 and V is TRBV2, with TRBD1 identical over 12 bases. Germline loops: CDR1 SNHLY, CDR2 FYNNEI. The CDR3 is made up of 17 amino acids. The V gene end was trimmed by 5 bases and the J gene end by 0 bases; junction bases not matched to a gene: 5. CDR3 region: CASSPGTGGLSGNTIYF. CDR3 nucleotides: TGTGCCAGCAGTCCCGGGACAGGGGGCCTCTCTGGAAACACCATATATTTT.

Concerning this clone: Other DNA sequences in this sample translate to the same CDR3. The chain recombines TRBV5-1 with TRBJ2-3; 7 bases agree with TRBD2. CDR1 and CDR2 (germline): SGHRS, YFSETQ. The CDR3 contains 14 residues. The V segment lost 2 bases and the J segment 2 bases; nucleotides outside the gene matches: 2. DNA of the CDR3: TGCGCCAGCAGCTTTGGGACTATCACAGATACGCAGTATTTT. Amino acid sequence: CASSFGTITDTQYF.

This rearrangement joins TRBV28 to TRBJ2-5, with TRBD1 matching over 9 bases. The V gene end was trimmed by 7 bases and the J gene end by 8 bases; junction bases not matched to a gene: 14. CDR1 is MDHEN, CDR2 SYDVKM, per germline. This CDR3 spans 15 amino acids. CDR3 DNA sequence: TGTGCCAGCACCCCCCGGGGACAGGGTTATGGAACCCAGTACTTC. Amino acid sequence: CASTPRGQGYGTQYF.

Written as DNA, the CDR3 is TGTGCCAGCAGTTGGACTAGCGGGAGCGCACATGAGCAGTTCTTC. It is translated as CASSWTSGSAHEQFF. The V and J genes are TRBV11-2 and TRBJ2-1, with 13 bases matching TRBD2. The J segment lost 8 bases and the V segment lost 6 bases, leaving 7 bases of the junction unmatched. There are 15 residues in the CDR3. Germline CDR1 reads SGHAT; CDR2 reads FQNNGV.

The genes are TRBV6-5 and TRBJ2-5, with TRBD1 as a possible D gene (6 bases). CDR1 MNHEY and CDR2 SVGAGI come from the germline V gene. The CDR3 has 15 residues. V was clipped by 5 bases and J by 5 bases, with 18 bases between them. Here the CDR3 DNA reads TGTGCCAGCAGTCGCGGCAGGGGTTACGGGGAGACCCAGTACTTC. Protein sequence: CASSRGRGYGETQYF.

The CDR3 region is CASSLKERENIQYF. For the CDR3, the DNA is TGCGCCAGCAGCTTGAAGGAGCGCGAAAACATTCAGTACTTC. V and J are TRBV5-1 and TRBJ2-4; D is ambiguous. The CDR3 sequence is 14 residues long. The V gene lost 1 base and the J gene lost 5 bases, with 10 bases spanning the gap. Germline V CDR1 and CDR2: SGHRS, YFSETQ.

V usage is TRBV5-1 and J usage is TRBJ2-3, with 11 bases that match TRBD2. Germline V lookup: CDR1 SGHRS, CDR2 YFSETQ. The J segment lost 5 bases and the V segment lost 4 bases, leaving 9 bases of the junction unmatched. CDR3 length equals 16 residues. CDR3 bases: TGCGCCAGCAGCCCTGGACTAGCGGGTGGTGGAGATACGCAGTATTTT. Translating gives CASSPGLAGGGDTQYF.

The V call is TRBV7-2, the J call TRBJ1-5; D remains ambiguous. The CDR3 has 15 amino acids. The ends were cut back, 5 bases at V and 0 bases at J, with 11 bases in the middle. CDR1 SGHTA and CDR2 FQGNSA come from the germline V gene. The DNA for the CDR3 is TGTGCCAGCAGCCGAAGCGTAAATAGCAATCAGCCCCAGCATTTT. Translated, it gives CASSRSVNSNQPQHF.

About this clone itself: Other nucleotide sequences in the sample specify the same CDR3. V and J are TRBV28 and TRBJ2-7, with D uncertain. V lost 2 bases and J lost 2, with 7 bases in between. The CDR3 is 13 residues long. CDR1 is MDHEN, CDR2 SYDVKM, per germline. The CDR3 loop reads CASSLGTTYEQYF. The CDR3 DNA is TGTGCCAGCAGTTTAGGCACAACCTACGAGCAGTACTTC.

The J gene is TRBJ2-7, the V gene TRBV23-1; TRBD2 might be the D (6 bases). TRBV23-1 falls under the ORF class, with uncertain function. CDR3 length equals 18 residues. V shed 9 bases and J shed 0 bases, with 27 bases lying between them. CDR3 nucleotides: TGCGCCAGAAGACGGGACTCCAGCTTCCTGAGGAGCTCCTACGAGCAGTACTTC. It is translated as CARRRDSSFLRSSYEQYF.

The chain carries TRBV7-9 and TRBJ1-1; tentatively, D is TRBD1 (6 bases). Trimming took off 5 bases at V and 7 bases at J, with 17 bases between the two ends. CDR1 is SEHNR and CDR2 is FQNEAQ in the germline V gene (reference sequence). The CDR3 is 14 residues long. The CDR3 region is CASSPSLGAFEAFF. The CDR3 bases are TGTGCCAGCAGCCCCTCCTTGGGGGCGTTTGAAGCTTTCTTT.

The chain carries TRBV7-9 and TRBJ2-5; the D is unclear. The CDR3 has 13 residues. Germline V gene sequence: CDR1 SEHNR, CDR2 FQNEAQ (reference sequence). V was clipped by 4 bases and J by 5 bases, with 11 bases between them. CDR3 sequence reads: CASSSTVPETQYF. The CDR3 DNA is TGTGCCAGCAGCTCAACGGTACCCGAGACCCAGTACTTC.

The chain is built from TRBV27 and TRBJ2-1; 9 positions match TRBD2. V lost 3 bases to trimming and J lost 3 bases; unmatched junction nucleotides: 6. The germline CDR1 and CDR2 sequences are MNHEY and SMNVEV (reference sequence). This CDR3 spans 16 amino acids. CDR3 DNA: TGTGCCAGCAGTTTTTTAGCGGGAGCTATCTACAATGAGCAGTTCTTC. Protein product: CASSFLAGAIYNEQFF.

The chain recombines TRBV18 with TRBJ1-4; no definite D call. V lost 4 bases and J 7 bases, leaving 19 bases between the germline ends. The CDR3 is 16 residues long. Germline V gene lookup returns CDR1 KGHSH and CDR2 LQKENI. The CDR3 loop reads CASSLSTFTPGEKLFF. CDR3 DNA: TGTGCCAGCTCACTTTCGACATTCACCCCCGGTGAAAAACTGTTTTTT.

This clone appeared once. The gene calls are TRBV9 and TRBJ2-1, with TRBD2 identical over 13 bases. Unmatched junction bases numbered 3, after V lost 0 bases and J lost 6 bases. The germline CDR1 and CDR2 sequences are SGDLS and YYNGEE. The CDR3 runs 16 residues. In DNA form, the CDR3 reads TGTGCCAGCAGCGTAGCGAGACTAGCGGGAGGCAATGAGCAGTTCTTC. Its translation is CASSVARLAGGNEQFF.

Here the CDR3 reads CASSDSSSGNTIYF. CDR3 in DNA: TGTGCCAGCAGCGATAGTTCCTCTGGAAACACCATATATTTT. The rearrangement links TRBV9 to TRBJ1-3, with D unclear. Germline loops: CDR1 SGDLS, CDR2 YYNGEE. V was clipped by 3 bases and J by 0 bases, with 7 bases between them. This CDR3 comprises 14 residues.

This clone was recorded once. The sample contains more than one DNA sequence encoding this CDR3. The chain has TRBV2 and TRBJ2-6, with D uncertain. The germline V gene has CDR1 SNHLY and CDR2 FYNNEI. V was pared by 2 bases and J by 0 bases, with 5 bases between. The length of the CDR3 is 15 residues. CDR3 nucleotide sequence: TGTGCCAGCAGTGAATTCGGCTCTGGGGCCAACGTCCTGACTTTC. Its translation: CASSEFGSGANVLTF.